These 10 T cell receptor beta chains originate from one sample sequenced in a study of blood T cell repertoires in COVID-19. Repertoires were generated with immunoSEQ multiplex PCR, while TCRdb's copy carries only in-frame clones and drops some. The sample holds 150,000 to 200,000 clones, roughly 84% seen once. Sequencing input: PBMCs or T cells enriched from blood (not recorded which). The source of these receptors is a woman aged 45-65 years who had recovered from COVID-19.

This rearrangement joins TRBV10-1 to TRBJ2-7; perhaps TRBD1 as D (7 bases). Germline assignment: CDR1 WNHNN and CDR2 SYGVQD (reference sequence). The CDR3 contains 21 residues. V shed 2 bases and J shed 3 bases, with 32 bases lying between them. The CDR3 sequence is CASSEEGGRGFEQKPLYEQYF. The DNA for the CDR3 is TGCGCCAGCAGTGAGGAGGGGGGCAGGGGGTTCGAGCAGAAACCACTCTACGAGCAGTACTTC.

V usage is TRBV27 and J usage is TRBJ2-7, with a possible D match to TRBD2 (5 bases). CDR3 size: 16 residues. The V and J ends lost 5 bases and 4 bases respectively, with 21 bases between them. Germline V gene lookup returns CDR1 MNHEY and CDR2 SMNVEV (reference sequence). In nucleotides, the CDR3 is TGTGCCAGCAGTCCAACTCACGGGCCCGGGGTATACGAGCAGTACTTC. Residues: CASSPTHGPGVYEQYF.

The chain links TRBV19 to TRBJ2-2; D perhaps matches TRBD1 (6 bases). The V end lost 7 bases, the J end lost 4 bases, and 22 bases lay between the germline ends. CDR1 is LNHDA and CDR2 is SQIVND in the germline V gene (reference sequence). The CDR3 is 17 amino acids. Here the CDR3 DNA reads TGTGCCAGTACTAGGCCCACGGTGGACAGAGGCACCGGGGAGCTGTTTTTT. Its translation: CASTRPTVDRGTGELFF.

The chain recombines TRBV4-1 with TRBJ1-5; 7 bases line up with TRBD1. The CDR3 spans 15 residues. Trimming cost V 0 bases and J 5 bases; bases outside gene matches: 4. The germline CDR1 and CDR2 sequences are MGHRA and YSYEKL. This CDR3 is CASSQEGQSDQPQHF. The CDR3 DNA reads TGCGCCAGCAGCCAAGAGGGACAGTCAGATCAGCCCCAGCATTTT.

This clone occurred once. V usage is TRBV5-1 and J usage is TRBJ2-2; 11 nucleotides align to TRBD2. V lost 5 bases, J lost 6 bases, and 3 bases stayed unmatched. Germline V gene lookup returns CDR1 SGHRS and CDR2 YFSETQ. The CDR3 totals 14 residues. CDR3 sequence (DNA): TGCGCCAGCAGAACTAGCGGGGGCCCCGGGGAGCTGTTTTTT. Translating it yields CASRTSGGPGELFF.

The CDR3 reads CASSLDRALTDGYTF. The CDR3, as DNA: TGCGCCAGCAGCTTGGACAGGGCGCTAACAGATGGCTACACCTTC. V usage is TRBV5-1 and J usage is TRBJ1-2, with TRBD1 as a possible D gene (6 bases). Germline lookup yields CDR1 SGHRS and CDR2 YFSETQ. The CDR3 covers 15 residues. The V end was cut by 0 bases, the J end by 6 bases, with 15 bases between.

The CDR3 loop is CASSGTGGGYTF. The CDR3 nucleotides read TGTGCCAGCAGTGGGACAGGGGGAGGCTACACCTTC. The J gene is TRBJ1-2, the V gene TRBV6-2 or TRBV6-3; 11 bases match TRBD1. The CDR3 is made up of 12 amino acids. V trimming: 5 bases; J trimming: 8 bases; junction bases outside the gene matches: 1. Germline V gene sequence: CDR1 MNHEY, CDR2 SVGEGT.

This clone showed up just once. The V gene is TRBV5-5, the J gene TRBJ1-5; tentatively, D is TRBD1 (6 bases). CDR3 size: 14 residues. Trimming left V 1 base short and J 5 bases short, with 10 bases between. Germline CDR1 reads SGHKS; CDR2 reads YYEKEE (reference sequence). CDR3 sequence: CASSLNRVDQPQHF. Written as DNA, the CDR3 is TGTGCCAGCAGCTTGAACAGGGTGGATCAGCCCCAGCATTTT.

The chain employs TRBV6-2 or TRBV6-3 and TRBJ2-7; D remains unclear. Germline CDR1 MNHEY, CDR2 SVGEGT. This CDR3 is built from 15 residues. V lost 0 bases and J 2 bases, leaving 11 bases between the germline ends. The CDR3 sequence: CASSYSMQATYEQYF. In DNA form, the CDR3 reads TGTGCCAGCAGTTACTCGATGCAGGCCACCTACGAGCAGTACTTC.

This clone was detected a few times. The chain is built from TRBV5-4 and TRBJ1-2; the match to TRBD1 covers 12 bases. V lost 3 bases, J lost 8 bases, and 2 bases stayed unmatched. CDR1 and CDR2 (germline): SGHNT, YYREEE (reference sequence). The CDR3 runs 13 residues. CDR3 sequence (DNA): TGTGCCAGCAGCTGGGACAGGGGGCAGGGCTACACCTTC. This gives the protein CASSWDRGQGYTF.